The 25 T cell receptor beta chains below come from one sample, sequenced in a study of T cell repertoires in cytomegalovirus infection. TCRdb reprocessed the reads with MiXCR, giving one entry per CDR3 protein. This table has about 530,000 distinct CDR3 sequences, around a quarter appearing once. Sequencing input: PBMCs. These receptors came from a human donor in good health (CMV status not recorded). Some clones in this sample may be carry-over from other donors' samples.

This clonotype was recorded at least ten times. The chain links TRBV7-2 to TRBJ2-5; TRBD2 aligns across 8 bases. The CDR3 consists of 14 residues. CDR1 SGHTA and CDR2 FQGNSA come from the germline V gene. The ends lost 5 bases at V and 5 bases at J; junction bases unmatched: 7. Written as DNA, the CDR3 is TGTGCCAGCAGCCCAGCGGGAGTTAGTGAGACCCAGTACTTC. Protein: CASSPAGVSETQYF.

This clonotype has a count of ten or more. V and J are TRBV7-9 and TRBJ2-5; TRBD2 agrees at 7 bases. Looked up from germline, CDR1 is SEHNR and CDR2 is FQNEAQ (reference sequence). CDR3 size: 15 residues. The ends lost 4 bases at V and 2 bases at J; junction bases unmatched: 7. The CDR3 region has the DNA TGTGCCAGCAGCTATGGGGCTAGCGGACAAGAGACCCAGTACTTC. Its protein product is CASSYGASGQETQYF.

CDR3 amino acids: CATSRALPGAYNEQFF. CDR3 in DNA: TGTGCCACCAGCAGAGCTCTCCCCGGGGCCTACAATGAGCAGTTCTTC. The gene calls are TRBV15 and TRBJ2-1, with D maybe TRBD2 (5 bases). Trimming cost V 1 base and J 2 bases, with 12 bases left between them. The CDR3 length is 16 residues. The germline V gene has CDR1 LNHNV and CDR2 YYDKDF (reference sequence).

The table lists this clonotype with a few counts. The V call is TRBV28, the J call TRBJ1-1; tentative D call: TRBD1 (6 bases). The CDR3 runs 15 residues. The V gene's germline CDR1 is MDHEN and CDR2 SYDVKM. Trimming cost V 3 bases and J 1 base, with 12 bases left between them. In nucleotides, the CDR3 is TGTGCCAGCAGTTTCTGGGGGGCAGGGAACACTGAAGCTTTCTTT. This sequence encodes CASSFWGAGNTEAFF.

V is TRBV5-6 and J is TRBJ1-2, with 8 bases lining up with TRBD1. This CDR3 comprises 15 residues. The V gene's germline CDR1 is SGHDT and CDR2 YYEEEE. The ends lost 4 bases at V and 4 bases at J; junction bases unmatched: 9. The CDR3 sequence: CASSNYQGAPYGYTF. CDR3 DNA sequence: TGTGCCAGCAGCAACTATCAGGGGGCCCCCTATGGCTACACCTTC.

The V gene is TRBV20-1, the J gene TRBJ2-7; TRBD1 is a possible D gene (6 bases). CDR1 is DFQATT and CDR2 is SNEGSKA in the germline V gene (reference sequence). Trimming took off 0 bases at V and 2 bases at J, with 11 bases between the two ends. The CDR3 contains 14 residues. The CDR3: CSARDYRAAYEQYF. Written as DNA, the CDR3 is TGCAGTGCTAGAGATTACAGGGCGGCCTACGAGCAGTACTTC.

V and J are TRBV7-3 and TRBJ2-3; D may be TRBD1 (5 bases). The germline gives CDR1 SGHTA, CDR2 FQGTGA. This CDR3 contains 15 residues. V was cut by 4 bases and J by 3 bases, with 14 bases left in between. The CDR3 nucleotides read TGTGCCAGCAGCTCACCTTCGACAGATACAGATACGCAGTATTTT. It encodes CASSSPSTDTDTQYF. Based on the CDR3 plus reference TRBV7-3 and TRBJ2-3, the full variable domain is GAGVSQTPSNKVTEKGKYVELRCDPISGHTALYWYRQSLGQGPEFLIYFQGTGAADDSGLPNDRFFAVRPEGSVSTLKIQRTERGDSAVYLCASSSPSTDTDTQYFGPGTRLTVL.

V and J are TRBV29-1 and TRBJ1-4; D remains ambiguous. CDR3 length: 14 residues. Looked up from germline, CDR1 is SQVTM and CDR2 is ANQGSEA. V shed 1 base and J shed 8 bases, with 14 bases lying between them. The CDR3 bases are TGCAGCGTTGAAGTCGTGGGAATGGACGAAAAACTGTTTTTT. It translates to CSVEVVGMDEKLFF.

This clonotype was observed a handful of times. J is TRBJ1-2 and V is TRBV7-9; the match to TRBD1 covers 10 bases. Trimming removed 5 bases from V and 6 bases from J; junction bases left unmatched: 6. CDR3 size: 14 residues. The germline V gene has CDR1 SEHNR and CDR2 FQNEAQ (reference sequence). CDR3 sequence: CASSPPGQGNGYTF. As DNA, the CDR3 is TGTGCCAGCAGCCCACCGGGACAGGGGAATGGCTACACCTTC.

This clonotype was found many times. The chain carries TRBV7-2 and TRBJ1-2; 7 bases match TRBD1. This CDR3 is 12 amino acids long. With V trimmed by 3 bases and J by 8 bases, 3 bases remained unmatched. Germline V gives CDR1 SGHTA, CDR2 FQGNSA. CDR3 nucleotide sequence: TGTGCCAGCAGCTTCAACAGGGGAGGCTACACCTTC. Protein sequence: CASSFNRGGYTF.

This clonotype was found a few times. The gene calls are TRBV12-3 or TRBV12-4 and TRBJ1-4; 7 bases fit TRBD1. This CDR3 is built from 19 residues. V was clipped by 6 bases and J by 0 bases; unmatched bases: 16. In nucleotides, the CDR3 is TGTGCCAGCAGGGAGGACGTATGGACAGGAGCAGCAACTAATGAAAAACTGTTTTTT. It yields the protein CASREDVWTGAATNEKLFF.

This clonotype has only a few counts. The chain has TRBV14 and TRBJ1-5; D gene ambiguous. The CDR3 runs 16 residues. Germline CDR1 SGHDN, CDR2 FVKESK. Trimming pared 4 bases from V and 5 bases from J, leaving 18 bases between. The CDR3 sequence: CASSRSREKRHQPQHF. The DNA of the CDR3 is TGTGCCAGCAGCCGCAGCAGAGAGAAAAGGCATCAGCCCCAGCATTTT.

Many counts were recorded for this clonotype. This rearrangement joins TRBV7-2 to TRBJ2-1; 10 bases align to TRBD2. The CDR3 length is 15 residues. Germline V gives CDR1 SGHTA, CDR2 FQGNSA. V trimming: 6 bases; J trimming: 7 bases; junction bases outside the gene matches: 9. This CDR3 is CASSMTSGRGNEQFF. For the CDR3, the DNA is TGTGCCAGCAGTATGACTAGCGGGCGGGGGAATGAGCAGTTCTTC.

V usage is TRBV15 and J usage is TRBJ1-2, with TRBD1 identical over 11 bases. Germline CDR1 and CDR2: LNHNV and YYDKDF (reference sequence). The CDR3 runs to 15 residues. Unmatched junction bases numbered 2, after V lost 1 base and J lost 4 bases. This chain's CDR3 is CATSRGDRGSYGYTF. DNA for the CDR3: TGTGCCACCAGCAGAGGGGACAGGGGGAGCTATGGCTACACCTTC.

The chain couples TRBV28 to TRBJ2-7, with D unclear. V lost 4 bases and J lost 0, with 10 bases in between. The germline CDR1 and CDR2 sequences are MDHEN and SYDVKM. This CDR3 has 14 amino acids. CDR3 DNA sequence: TGTGCCAGCAGTTCCAGCCGTAGCTCCTACGAGCAGTACTTC. It codes for CASSSSRSSYEQYF.

At least ten counts were recorded for this clonotype. The rearrangement links TRBV27 to TRBJ2-3, with D unresolved. The V gene's germline CDR1 is MNHEY and CDR2 SMNVEV (reference sequence). The CDR3 runs 13 residues. V dropped 6 bases and J dropped 4 bases, with 11 bases sitting between them. In DNA form, the CDR3 reads TGTGCCAGCAGCGAACGTGCCTCAGATACGCAGTATTTT. Translation: CASSERASDTQYF.

This clonotype was counted only a few times. V usage is TRBV7-6 and J usage is TRBJ2-2, with 8 bases that match TRBD2. Trimming removed 5 bases from V and 2 bases from J; junction bases left unmatched: 10. The V gene's germline CDR1 is SGHVS and CDR2 FNYEAQ. This CDR3 spans 17 amino acids. DNA of the CDR3: TGTGCCAGCAGCCCCCCCTTAGCGGGACTTAACACCGGGGAGCTGTTTTTT. The encoded protein is CASSPPLAGLNTGELFF.

This chain uses TRBV18 with TRBJ2-5, with 8 bases aligning to TRBD2. With V trimmed by 8 bases and J by 2 bases, 10 bases remained unmatched. The CDR3 has 15 residues. Germline V lookup: CDR1 KGHSH, CDR2 LQKENI. CDR3 amino acids: CASRYNSGNQETQYF. CDR3 coding DNA: TGTGCCAGCCGGTACAATAGCGGGAATCAAGAGACCCAGTACTTC.

This clonotype was found many times. The V and J genes are TRBV7-2 and TRBJ1-1, with 9 bases lining up with TRBD1. The V and J ends lost 5 bases and 2 bases, in that order; junction bases with no gene match: 3. Germline CDR1 reads SGHTA; CDR2 reads FQGNSA. The CDR3 has 14 residues. Here the CDR3 DNA reads TGTGCCAGCAGCGTACAGGGGGCCAACACTGAAGCTTTCTTT. As protein: CASSVQGANTEAFF.

This clonotype was recorded a few times. This rearrangement joins TRBV2 to TRBJ2-5; D may be TRBD1 (5 bases). V was trimmed by 4 bases and J by 5 bases, leaving 14 bases between them. The CDR3 totals 14 residues. Germline CDR1 SNHLY, CDR2 FYNNEI. The CDR3 loop reads CASSVQGSAETQYF. CDR3 bases: TGTGCCAGCAGTGTGCAGGGCTCAGCGGAGACCCAGTACTTC.

The rearrangement links TRBV19 to TRBJ1-3, with D unresolved. Germline V gives CDR1 LNHDA, CDR2 SQIVND (reference sequence). Trimming cost V 4 bases and J 0 bases, with 10 bases left between them. The CDR3 is 15 residues long. The CDR3 protein is CASSTQRFSGNTIYF. The CDR3 DNA follows: TGTGCCAGTAGTACCCAGAGATTCTCTGGAAACACCATATATTTT.

The chain combines TRBV27 with TRBJ1-1, with 7 bases fitting TRBD1. The germline gives CDR1 MNHEY, CDR2 SMNVEV (reference sequence). J gave up 5 bases and V 6 bases, and 12 bases lay outside the gene matches. The CDR3 length is 15 residues. The CDR3 loop is CASSERQGGRTEAFF. CDR3 bases: TGTGCCAGCAGCGAGAGACAGGGAGGTAGGACTGAAGCTTTCTTT.

This clonotype was counted ten times or more. The rearrangement links TRBV6-6 to TRBJ1-1, with D maybe TRBD1 (6 bases). Trimming stripped 6 bases from V and 10 bases from J, with 18 bases between. Germline assignment: CDR1 MNHNY and CDR2 SVGAGI (reference sequence). The CDR3 contains 13 residues. CDR3 loop: CASSGSRGAGAFF. Here the CDR3 DNA reads TGTGCCAGCAGCGGTAGCAGGGGAGCTGGAGCTTTCTTT.

This clonotype was recorded at least ten times. This CDR3 is CASREEGITEAFF. The CDR3 DNA reads TGTGCCAGTAGGGAAGAGGGGATCACTGAAGCTTTCTTT. The rearrangement uses TRBV19 and TRBJ1-1, with D perhaps TRBD1 (5 bases). The CDR3 contains 13 residues. The V end lost 6 bases, the J end lost 4 bases, and 12 bases lay between the germline ends. CDR1 LNHDA and CDR2 SQIVND come from the germline V gene (reference sequence). The entire variable domain, with the rest obtained from reference TRBV19 and TRBJ1-1, is as follows: DGGITQSPKYLFRKEGQNVTLSCEQNLNHDAMYWYRQDPGQGLRLIYYSQIVNDFQKGDIAEGYSVSREKKESFPLTVTSAQKNPTAFYLCASREEGITEAFFGQGTRLTVV.

This clonotype was observed at least ten times. The chain is built from TRBV7-9 and TRBJ1-2; D is undetermined. Germline V lookup: CDR1 SEHNR, CDR2 FQNEAQ (reference sequence). V lost 5 bases to trimming and J lost 5 bases, with 6 bases between them. The CDR3 is made up of 11 amino acids. The CDR3 loop reads CASSMGYGYTF. As DNA, the CDR3 is TGTGCCAGCAGCATGGGGTATGGCTACACCTTC.